One sample yielded the 22 T cell receptor beta chains listed below, sequenced in a study of T cell responses to AZD1222 COVID-19 vaccine. Libraries were prepared by immunoSEQ multiplex PCR; TCRdb keeps only in-frame clonotypes and omits some of them. The table shows almost 70,000 clones, with around four fifths occurring only once. The input for sequencing was peripheral blood, taken 28 days after the second AZD1222 dose. The receptors stem from an adult who received the AZD1222 COVID-19 vaccine.

This chain links TRBV6-5 with TRBJ1-1, with D possibly matching TRBD1 (5 bases). The CDR3 contains 13 residues. Trimming pared 6 bases from V and 11 bases from J, leaving 19 bases between. CDR1 is MNHEY and CDR2 is SVGAGI in the germline V gene. CDR3 region: CASSVPGLRRAFF. The DNA of the CDR3 is TGTGCCAGCAGCGTCCCGGGACTTAGACGGGCTTTCTTT.

The chain employs TRBV19 and TRBJ1-3; 10 nucleotides align to TRBD1. Germline CDR1 LNHDA, CDR2 SQIVND (reference sequence). J lost 3 bases, V lost 7 bases, and 3 bases had no gene match. The CDR3 contains 14 residues. This CDR3 reads CASKGQGSGNTIYF. The CDR3 nucleotides are TGTGCCAGTAAGGGACAGGGGAGTGGAAACACCATATATTTT.

The gene calls are TRBV6-4 and TRBJ1-2; 10 positions agree with TRBD1. This CDR3 has 14 residues. Trimming removed 5 bases from V and 4 bases from J; junction bases left unmatched: 4. Germline V gene data show CDR1 as MRHNA and CDR2 as SNTAGT. Here the CDR3 reads CASSPGTGAYGYTF. As DNA, the CDR3 is TGTGCCAGCAGTCCCGGGACAGGGGCCTATGGCTACACCTTC.

The chain uses TRBV11-3 and TRBJ2-1; 11 bases are shared with TRBD2. The CDR3 loop spans 15 amino acids. V shed 8 bases, J shed 3 bases, and the junction held 6 bases outside the gene matches. Germline assignment: CDR1 SGHNT and CDR2 YENEEA. The CDR3 sequence is CASLIGTSGYNEQFF. CDR3 coding DNA: TGTGCCAGCCTAATCGGGACTAGCGGCTACAATGAGCAGTTCTTC. Full variable domain (missing parts from reference TRBV11-3 and TRBJ2-1): EAGVVQSPRYKIIEKKQPVAFWCNPISGHNTLYWYLQNLGQGPELLIRYENEEAVDDSQLPKDRFSAERLKGVDSTLKIQPAELGDSAVYLCASLIGTSGYNEQFFGPGTRLTVL.

V is TRBV5-1 and J is TRBJ2-1; 13 bases are shared with TRBD2. CDR3 length equals 18 residues. V lost 0 bases and J lost 4; bases outside the gene matches: 7. Germline lookup yields CDR1 SGHRS and CDR2 YFSETQ. The CDR3 DNA reads as TGCGCCAGCAGCTTGGCCGGGGGACTAGCGGGGATGTACAATGAGCAGTTCTTC. Residues: CASSLAGGLAGMYNEQFF.

V is TRBV2 and J is TRBJ1-1; D is uncertain. The CDR3 spans 13 residues. Germline V gene sequence: CDR1 SNHLY, CDR2 FYNNEI. Trimming left V 4 bases short and J 1 base short, with 7 bases between. CDR3 protein: CASSGHPNTEAFF. CDR3 nucleotides: TGTGCCAGCAGTGGGCACCCGAACACTGAAGCTTTCTTT.

The chain has TRBV11-3 and TRBJ1-1, with D tentatively TRBD1 (5 bases). The germline V gene has CDR1 SGHNT and CDR2 YENEEA. The CDR3 loop spans 12 amino acids. Trimming shortened V by 5 bases and J by 10 bases, and 14 bases separated the two germline ends. In DNA, the CDR3 is TGTGCCAGCAGCGGCCGGGACGATTTAGCTTTCTTT. Amino acid sequence: CASSGRDDLAFF. The full variable domain, rest sourced from reference TRBV11-3 and TRBJ1-1, is EAGVVQSPRYKIIEKKQPVAFWCNPISGHNTLYWYLQNLGQGPELLIRYENEEAVDDSQLPKDRFSAERLKGVDSTLKIQPAELGDSAVYLCASSGRDDLAFFGQGTRLTVV.

The chain joins TRBV5-1 to TRBJ1-1, with a possible D match to TRBD1 (5 bases). The CDR3 has 15 residues. CDR1 SGHRS and CDR2 YFSETQ come from the germline V gene. Between the trimmed V and J ends, which lost 4 bases and 4 bases, there was a span of 17 bases. CDR3 bases: TGCGCCAGCAGCACCTATCAGGGCCAGGGCACTGAAGCTTTCTTT. Translation: CASSTYQGQGTEAFF.

Regarding this clone: In the same sample, other DNA sequences code for this CDR3. J is TRBJ2-7 and V is TRBV2; the D call may be TRBD1 or TRBD2 (5 bases each). CDR1 and CDR2 (germline): SNHLY, FYNNEI. The CDR3 runs 14 residues. V was trimmed by 6 bases and J by 10 bases, leaving 22 bases between them. In DNA form, the CDR3 reads TGTGCCAGCAGAGCTACCGGGACCGCCGCCGAACAGTACTTC. Residues: CASRATGTAAEQYF.

This clone appeared once. This chain connects TRBV9 to TRBJ2-5; 8 bases line up with TRBD2. This CDR3 is built from 15 residues. The V and J ends lost 7 bases and 5 bases, in that order; junction bases with no gene match: 13. Germline lookup yields CDR1 SGDLS and CDR2 YYNGEE. The DNA for the CDR3 is TGTGCCAGCCGCGGGACGGGGGGGAAGAAGGAGACCCAGTACTTC. Protein product: CASRGTGGKKETQYF.

V gene TRBV12-3 or TRBV12-4 combines with J gene TRBJ1-5; no reliable D call. CDR3 length: 13 residues. Trimming shortened V by 7 bases and J by 7 bases, and 14 bases separated the two germline ends. The CDR3 nucleotides are TGTGCCAGCAATGGCGGCAATTCCCAGCCCCAGCATTTT. It is translated as CASNGGNSQPQHF.

V is TRBV11-2 and J is TRBJ2-7; 7 positions agree with TRBD1. Germline trimming cut 5 bases from V and 5 bases from J; bases unmatched to any gene: 18. Germline V gene sequence: CDR1 SGHAT, CDR2 FQNNGV. The CDR3 is made up of 17 amino acids. The chain's CDR3 is CASSPRIGDRAPHEQYF. CDR3 nucleotides: TGTGCCAGCAGCCCTCGAATAGGTGACAGGGCCCCCCACGAGCAGTACTTC.

The chain couples TRBV7-9 to TRBJ1-2; weak D call: TRBD1 (5 bases). Germline loops: CDR1 SEHNR, CDR2 FQNEAQ (reference sequence). The CDR3 extends over 14 amino acids. The ends were cut back, 5 bases at V and 4 bases at J, with 14 bases in the middle. CDR3 nucleotides: TGTGCCAGCAGCGGGAGGGGCCCGCTCTATGGCTACACCTTC. Translated: CASSGRGPLYGYTF.

This sequence joins TRBV10-3 and TRBJ1-2, with D maybe TRBD1 (5 bases). CDR1 and CDR2 from the germline V gene are ENHRY and SYGVKD. Trimming removed 6 bases from V and 0 bases from J, with 11 bases in between. This CDR3 has 14 residues. The CDR3 here is CAIRFDSANYGYTF. CDR3 DNA: TGTGCCATCAGGTTTGACAGCGCTAACTATGGCTACACCTTC.

CDR3 nucleotide sequence: TGCAGCGTTGGGGGGACTAGCGCGACCGTGAATGAGCAGTTCTTC. It encodes CSVGGTSATVNEQFF. The chain is built from TRBV29-1 and TRBJ2-1; 10 bases map to TRBD2. The germline V gene has CDR1 SQVTM and CDR2 ANQGSEA. Trimming removed 4 bases from V and 7 bases from J; junction bases left unmatched: 10. The CDR3 sequence is 15 residues long.

The chain has TRBV19 and TRBJ1-5, with a possible D match to TRBD1 (5 bases). This CDR3 is built from 18 residues. V dropped 7 bases and J dropped 0 bases, with 22 bases sitting between them. Germline V gene sequence: CDR1 LNHDA, CDR2 SQIVND (reference sequence). The CDR3 here is CASIPPGGGFCSNQPQHF. CDR3 coding DNA: TGTGCCAGTATCCCCCCCGGGGGGGGGTTTTGTAGCAATCAGCCCCAGCATTTT.

The sample holds one count of this clone. The chain recombines TRBV18 with TRBJ1-5, with 7 bases identical to TRBD1. The CDR3 spans 15 residues. V lost 2 bases and J lost 7; bases outside the gene matches: 8. Germline CDR1 KGHSH, CDR2 LQKENI. The CDR3 region has the DNA TGTGCCAGCTCACCAGGACAGGCCGTAGGGCAGCCCCAGCATTTT. This sequence encodes CASSPGQAVGQPQHF.

This clone was detected only a few times. This sequence joins TRBV5-1 and TRBJ1-1; TRBD1 matches 7 bases. V dropped 4 bases and J dropped 0; count of bases not matched to a gene: 6. The CDR3 is 15 amino acids. The germline V gene encodes CDR1 SGHRS and CDR2 YFSETQ. The CDR3 DNA sequence: TGCGCCAGCAGCGGAACGACAGGGATGAACACTGAAGCTTTCTTT. Amino acid sequence: CASSGTTGMNTEAFF. Using reference TRBV5-1 and TRBJ1-1 for the parts outside the CDR3, the full variable domain is KAGVTQTPRYLIKTRGQQVTLSCSPISGHRSVSWYQQTPGQGLQFLFEYFSETQRNKGNFPGRFSGRQFSNSRSEMNVSTLELGDSALYLCASSGTTGMNTEAFFGQGTRLTVV.

The chain carries TRBV19 and TRBJ2-5; D unresolved. The CDR3 has 11 amino acids. The V end was cut by 8 bases, the J end by 2 bases, with 6 bases between. Germline V gene lookup returns CDR1 LNHDA and CDR2 SQIVND (reference sequence). The CDR3 sequence is CASGQQETQYF. The DNA for the CDR3 is TGTGCCAGTGGGCAGCAAGAGACCCAGTACTTC.

Within the sample, this clone is medium-sized (0.01 to 0.1%). V gene TRBV7-9 combines with J gene TRBJ2-1; TRBD2 aligns across 7 bases. V lost 5 bases to trimming and J lost 8 bases; unmatched junction nucleotides: 15. The CDR3 has 16 amino acids. Germline V CDR1 and CDR2: SEHNR, FQNEAQ (reference sequence). The CDR3 DNA follows: TGTGCCAGCAGCCCCCTTGGAACCCGGGGGGACGATGAGCAGTTCTTC. It codes for CASSPLGTRGDDEQFF.

The chain links TRBV6-5 to TRBJ2-7; D gene uncertain. V lost 1 base to trimming and J lost 3 bases, with 16 bases between them. CDR1 MNHEY and CDR2 SVGAGI come from the germline V gene. This CDR3 has 16 amino acids. The CDR3 bases are TGTGCCAGCAGTTACTATACCCGATCGGCGGTCTACGAGCAGTACTTC. Translation gives CASSYYTRSAVYEQYF.

The chain combines TRBV3-1 (or the pseudogene TRBV3-2) with TRBJ2-2; 9 nucleotides line up with TRBD2. This CDR3 comprises 17 residues. Looked up from germline, CDR1 is LGHDT and CDR2 is YNNKEL (reference sequence). V lost 1 base to trimming and J lost 4 bases; unmatched junction nucleotides: 7. CDR3 loop: CASSQVGRGGRTGELFF. Here the CDR3 DNA reads TGTGCCAGCAGCCAAGTCGGGCGGGGGGGCCGCACCGGGGAGCTGTTTTTT.